The 15 T cell receptor beta chains below come from one sample, sequenced in a study of T-cell memory formation after mild COVID-19. Each CDR3 protein gets one entry after TCRdb re-called the 5' RACE reads with MiXCR. The table records under 550,000 distinct CDR3 sequences, about 20% of them present only once. Sequencing was carried out using PBMCs or a T cell subset sorted from them (not recorded which). These receptors were taken from an adult woman who had mild COVID-19 (a few samples of this study predate the infection). Cell type and time point are not known.

There are a few counts of this clonotype. This chain uses TRBV6-2 or TRBV6-3 with TRBJ2-3; D perhaps matches TRBD2 (5 bases). The ends were cut back, 2 bases at V and 4 bases at J, with 16 bases in the middle. The germline CDR1 and CDR2 sequences are MNHEY and SVGEGT. CDR3 size: 16 residues. The CDR3 sequence is CASSYAAPAGADTQYF. In DNA form, the CDR3 reads TGTGCCAGCAGTTACGCGGCCCCCGCCGGGGCAGATACGCAGTATTTT.

There are a few counts of this clonotype. In nucleotides, the CDR3 is TGTGCCAGCAGCTTAGCTGTTCTTCAGTTCTTC. Amino acid sequence: CASSLAVLQFF. The chain employs TRBV7-2 and TRBJ2-1, with no clear D. Looked up from germline, CDR1 is SGHTA and CDR2 is FQGNSA. V was clipped by 0 bases and J by 13 bases, with 7 bases between them. CDR3 size: 11 residues.

This clonotype has only a few counts. CDR3 in DNA: TGTGCCAGCAGCGCAAGAGAAAACGGGGACACTGAAGCTTTCTTT. It encodes CASSARENGDTEAFF. The rearrangement links TRBV9 to TRBJ1-1; no reliable D call. CDR1 SGDLS and CDR2 YYNGEE come from the germline V gene. Trimming stripped 3 bases from V and 3 bases from J, with 15 bases between. CDR3 size: 15 residues.

This clonotype appeared a few times. The genes are TRBV3-1 and TRBJ2-7, with 11 bases that match TRBD1. The CDR3 loop spans 17 amino acids. The ends lost 1 base at V and 1 base at J; junction bases unmatched: 6. Germline CDR1 and CDR2: LGHDT and YNNKEL (reference sequence). For the CDR3, the DNA is TGTGCCAGCAGCCAAGGGACAGGGGGCGCGAAATCCTACGAGCAGTACTTC. Protein sequence: CASSQGTGGAKSYEQYF.

The V gene is TRBV7-3, the J gene TRBJ2-5, with D possibly TRBD2 on 6 matching bases. V was clipped by 2 bases and J by 2 bases, with 12 bases between them. This CDR3 has 15 amino acids. From germline, CDR1 is SGHTA and CDR2 FQGTGA. This CDR3 reads CASSLSGTVQETQYF. The CDR3, as DNA: TGTGCCAGCAGCTTATCGGGGACTGTACAAGAGACCCAGTACTTC.

This clonotype came up a few times. V is TRBV4-1 and J is TRBJ2-1, with D perhaps given as TRBD1 or TRBD2 (7 bases each). Trimming took 2 bases from V and 4 from J, leaving 24 bases between them. This CDR3 contains 19 residues. Germline V lookup: CDR1 MGHRA, CDR2 YSYEKL. CDR3 residues: CASSQLPRGRGSTYNEQFF. DNA for the CDR3: TGCGCCAGCAGCCAACTCCCCAGGGGGAGGGGAAGTACTTACAATGAGCAGTTCTTC.

The CDR3 region is CATSDSRGGSHTGELFF. The CDR3 region has the DNA TGTGCCACCAGTGACAGCCGCGGCGGGAGTCACACCGGGGAGCTGTTTTTT. The gene calls are TRBV24-1 and TRBJ2-2, with 7 bases aligning to TRBD2. J gave up 3 bases and V 4 bases, and 10 bases lay outside the gene matches. There are 17 residues in the CDR3. Germline V gene lookup returns CDR1 KGHDR and CDR2 SFDVKD.

The CDR3 DNA reads TGTGCCAGCAGCCTACCGGGACAGGGTGTCTTGAGTCATGGCTACACCTTC. The encoded protein is CASSLPGQGVLSHGYTF. The chain has TRBV9 and TRBJ1-2; 9 positions agree with TRBD1. Germline V gives CDR1 SGDLS, CDR2 YYNGEE. The trim removed 4 bases at V and 6 bases at J, leaving 16 bases unmatched. The CDR3 contains 17 residues.

This clonotype appeared a few times. The J gene is TRBJ1-1, the V gene TRBV9; D is possibly TRBD1 (5 bases). CDR3 size: 15 residues. CDR1 SGDLS and CDR2 YYNGEE come from the germline V gene. V was cut by 2 bases and J by 3 bases, with 14 bases left in between. DNA of the CDR3: TGTGCCAGCAGCGTTCAGGGCAACCCTGACACTGAAGCTTTCTTT. This gives the protein CASSVQGNPDTEAFF.

The sample holds many counts of this clonotype. The rearrangement links TRBV14 to TRBJ1-1, with TRBD1 as a possible D gene (6 bases). Germline V gives CDR1 SGHDN, CDR2 FVKESK. The CDR3 consists of 15 residues. Trimming cost V 4 bases and J 7 bases, with 19 bases left between them. The CDR3 nucleotides are TGTGCCAGCAGCCCACTAGTGGGGGGGCGGGATGAAGCTTTCTTT. Translation gives CASSPLVGGRDEAFF.

There are many counts of this clonotype. The genes are TRBV12-3 or TRBV12-4 and TRBJ1-6, with 8 bases identical to TRBD1. Unmatched junction bases numbered 18, after V lost 5 bases and J lost 12 bases. The CDR3 runs 17 residues. CDR3 sequence reads: CASSLRASDREPLPLHF. As DNA, the CDR3 is TGTGCCAGCAGTCTGCGGGCTTCGGACAGGGAACCCCTACCCCTCCACTTT.

The chain combines TRBV5-5 with TRBJ1-3; a possible D gene is TRBD1 (6 bases). V lost 4 bases to trimming and J lost 4 bases, with 18 bases between them. CDR3 length: 16 amino acids. CDR1 SGHKS and CDR2 YYEKEE come from the germline V gene (reference sequence). The CDR3 reads CASSPGGQAPGNTIYF. The DNA of the CDR3 is TGTGCCAGCAGCCCGGGGGGGCAGGCGCCCGGAAACACCATATATTTT.

J is TRBJ1-5 and V is TRBV5-1, with 9 bases matching TRBD1. This CDR3 comprises 17 residues. The V gene end was trimmed by 6 bases and the J gene end by 1 base; junction bases not matched to a gene: 11. Germline CDR1 is SGHRS and CDR2 is YFSETQ. The CDR3 spells CASTPGTGRWSNQPQHF. CDR3 DNA: TGCGCCAGCACCCCCGGGACAGGGCGATGGAGCAATCAGCCCCAGCATTTT.

The V call is TRBV5-1, the J call TRBJ2-3; 9 bases line up with TRBD2. The CDR3 length is 14 residues. Germline V gene lookup returns CDR1 SGHRS and CDR2 YFSETQ. V was pared by 4 bases and J by 5 bases, with 5 bases of the junction left unmatched. The CDR3 DNA is TGCGCCAGCAGCCCGGGACTAGCACGAGATACGCAGTATTTT. Amino acid sequence: CASSPGLARDTQYF.

Concerning this clonotype itself: One junction end does not reproduce the germline sequence, and a read error may be involved. The chain is built from TRBV14 and TRBJ1-2, with D uncertain. The CDR3 runs to 13 residues. Germline V CDR1 and CDR2: SGHDN, FVKESK. The CDR3 coding sequence is TGTGCCAGCAGCCAAGTACTCTCAGAACCACTGCGATTC. Translation gives CASSQVLSEPLRF.